The clone carrying this TCR beta chain showed up many times. The CDR3 runs to 13 residues. V was trimmed by 5 bases and J by 0 bases, leaving 10 bases between them. Germline lookup yields CDR1 SQVTM and CDR2 ANQGSEA. These data belong to a study of T-cell reconstitution after alpha-beta-depleted transplantation in children. TCRbeta library preparation incorporated unique molecular identifiers. TCRdb passed the PCR reads through MiXCR, listing each CDR3 protein once. Of 600,000 to 700,000 distinct CDR3 sequences in the sample, 16% were seen once. The sample consisted of PBMCs from the stem cell graft donor, taken from the stem cell graft. The clonotype originates from a human donor who donated a stem cell graft to a child with acute myeloid leukemia. V is TRBV29-1 and J is TRBJ1-1; D not certain. The CDR3 nucleotides read TGCAGCGTTTACGTCAGCATGAACACTGAAGCTTTCTTT. This codes for CSVYVSMNTEAFF.